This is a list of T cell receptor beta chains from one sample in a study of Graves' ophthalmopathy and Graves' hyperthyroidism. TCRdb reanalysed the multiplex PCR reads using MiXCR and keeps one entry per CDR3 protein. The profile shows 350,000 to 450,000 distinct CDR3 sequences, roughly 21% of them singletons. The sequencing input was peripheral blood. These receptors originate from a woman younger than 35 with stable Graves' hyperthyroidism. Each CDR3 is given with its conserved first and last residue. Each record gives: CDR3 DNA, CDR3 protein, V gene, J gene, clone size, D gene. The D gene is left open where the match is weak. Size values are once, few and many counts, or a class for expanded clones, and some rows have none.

CDR3nt: TGTGCCAGCAGCCCTCTGCCAGGGGCAGAGGAGACCCAGTACTTC
CDR3aa: CASSPLPGAEETQYF
v_gene: TRBV7-3
j_gene: TRBJ2-5
abundance: few
d_gene: NA

CDR3nt: TGTGCCAGCAGCTTACAGGGGTGGGACACTGAAGCTTTCTTT
CDR3aa: CASSLQGWDTEAFF
v_gene: TRBV7-2
j_gene: TRBJ1-1
abundance: many
d_gene: NA

CDR3nt: TGTGCCAGCTCACGCTCTATTAACACTGAAGCTTTCTTT
CDR3aa: CASSRSINTEAFF
v_gene: TRBV18
j_gene: TRBJ1-1
abundance: many
d_gene: NA

CDR3nt: TGTGCCAGCAGCTTCATGACCTACGAGCAGTACTTC
CDR3aa: CASSFMTYEQYF
v_gene: TRBV7-9
j_gene: TRBJ2-7
abundance: NA
d_gene: NA

CDR3nt: TGTGCCAGCAGTTTAACCGGTGGGACAGGGTATGGCTACACCTTC
CDR3aa: CASSLTGGTGYGYTF
v_gene: TRBV12-3/TRBV12-4
j_gene: TRBJ1-2
abundance: NA
d_gene: TRBD1

CDR3nt: TGCAGCGTCGTAGACGGGGGGAAGGGTCAGCCCCAGCATTTT
CDR3aa: CSVVDGGKGQPQHF
v_gene: TRBV29-1
j_gene: TRBJ1-5
abundance: many
d_gene: NA

CDR3nt: TGCAGTGCTAGAGGGGCCTGGACTATCTACGAGCAGTACTTC
CDR3aa: CSARGAWTIYEQYF
v_gene: TRBV20-1
j_gene: TRBJ2-7
abundance: many
d_gene: NA

CDR3nt: TGTGCCTGGACCAGGGGGAATTCACCCCTCCACTTT
CDR3aa: CAWTRGNSPLHF
v_gene: TRBV30
j_gene: TRBJ1-6
abundance: few
d_gene: TRBD1

CDR3nt: TGTGCCAGCAGCCCACATGGCAGGGGGAACACTGAAGCTTTCTTT
CDR3aa: CASSPHGRGNTEAFF
v_gene: TRBV7-3
j_gene: TRBJ1-1
abundance: many
d_gene: NA

CDR3nt: TGTGCCAGCAGCCCGTCCAGAACCTACAATGAGCAGTTCTTC
CDR3aa: CASSPSRTYNEQFF
v_gene: TRBV7-7
j_gene: TRBJ2-1
abundance: many
d_gene: NA

CDR3nt: TGTGCCAGCAGCTTAGTGACGGCCTCCTACGAGCAGTACTTC
CDR3aa: CASSLVTASYEQYF
v_gene: TRBV7-8
j_gene: TRBJ2-7
abundance: many
d_gene: NA

CDR3nt: TGTGCCAGCAGTTACAACCGTTTGACAGCTGCCTATGGCTACACCTTC
CDR3aa: CASSYNRLTAAYGYTF
v_gene: TRBV6-5
j_gene: TRBJ1-2
abundance: NA
d_gene: NA

CDR3nt: TGTGCCAGCAGTCCCCAGCCTTCGGACAGGGACGAGCAGTACTTC
CDR3aa: CASSPQPSDRDEQYF
v_gene: TRBV27
j_gene: TRBJ2-7
abundance: many
d_gene: TRBD1

CDR3nt: TGTGCCAGCAGCCGGACGGGACTAGCGGGCAACGAGCAGTACTTC
CDR3aa: CASSRTGLAGNEQYF
v_gene: TRBV7-9
j_gene: TRBJ2-7
abundance: few
d_gene: TRBD2

CDR3nt: TGTGCCGGCAGTCCGGGGGGGGAGCAGTACTTC
CDR3aa: CAGSPGGEQYF
v_gene: TRBV12-3/TRBV12-4
j_gene: TRBJ2-7
abundance: many
d_gene: TRBD2

CDR3nt: TGTGCCTGGAGTGATCAGGGGTACGAGCAGTACTTC
CDR3aa: CAWSDQGYEQYF
v_gene: TRBV30
j_gene: TRBJ2-7
abundance: many
d_gene: NA

CDR3nt: TGTGCCAGCAGTTACTCGAACGGGGGAGGTGGCTACACCTTC
CDR3aa: CASSYSNGGGGYTF
v_gene: TRBV6-5
j_gene: TRBJ1-2
abundance: NA
d_gene: NA

CDR3nt: TGTGCCAGCAGCTGGGGGACTAGCGGGACCACCTACGAGCAGTACTTC
CDR3aa: CASSWGTSGTTYEQYF
v_gene: TRBV5-5
j_gene: TRBJ2-7
abundance: many
d_gene: TRBD2

CDR3nt: TGTGCCACCTGCATCAGGAGTAACAATCAGCCCCAGCATTTT
CDR3aa: CATCIRSNNQPQHF
v_gene: TRBV28
j_gene: TRBJ1-5
abundance: many
d_gene: NA

CDR3nt: TGCGCCAGCAGCCAAGACAGGGATGTCACTGAAGCTTTCTTT
CDR3aa: CASSQDRDVTEAFF
v_gene: TRBV4-3
j_gene: TRBJ1-1
abundance: many
d_gene: NA

CDR3nt: TGTGCCAGCAGTGATCCCCCGACAGGGTACGAGCAGTACTTC
CDR3aa: CASSDPPTGYEQYF
v_gene: TRBV2
j_gene: TRBJ2-7
abundance: few
d_gene: TRBD1

CDR3nt: TGTGCCAGCAGTGACGGCGTCCCCTCCAAGAACATTCAGTACTTC
CDR3aa: CASSDGVPSKNIQYF
v_gene: TRBV6-1
j_gene: TRBJ2-4
abundance: few
d_gene: NA

CDR3nt: TGTGCCACCAGGGGTGTCCGGGGTAGCAATCAGCCCCAGCATTTT
CDR3aa: CATRGVRGSNQPQHF
v_gene: TRBV10-3
j_gene: TRBJ1-5
abundance: NA
d_gene: NA

CDR3nt: TGTGCCAGCAGTCGCCCGACTAGCGCAACAGATACGCAGTATTTT
CDR3aa: CASSRPTSATDTQYF
v_gene: TRBV6-1
j_gene: TRBJ2-3
abundance: many
d_gene: TRBD2

CDR3nt: TGTGCCAGCAGTTTCATTTTCGAAGCTTTCTTT
CDR3aa: CASSFIFEAFF
v_gene: TRBV28
j_gene: TRBJ1-1
abundance: NA
d_gene: NA

CDR3nt: TGCAGTGCTAGAGACAGTTTCTACGAGCAGTACTTC
CDR3aa: CSARDSFYEQYF
v_gene: TRBV20-1
j_gene: TRBJ2-7
abundance: many
d_gene: NA

CDR3nt: TGCGCCAGCAGCCAAGCGTTGCCGGGAAACTATGGCTACACCTTC
CDR3aa: CASSQALPGNYGYTF
v_gene: TRBV4-1
j_gene: TRBJ1-2
abundance: many
d_gene: NA

CDR3nt: TGTGCCAGCAGCATCTCTTGGGACAGTAGAGAGACCCAGTACTTC
CDR3aa: CASSISWDSRETQYF
v_gene: TRBV11-3
j_gene: TRBJ2-5
abundance: many
d_gene: TRBD1

CDR3nt: TGTGCCAGCAGTAAGGACAGCTATGAAGCTTTCTTT
CDR3aa: CASSKDSYEAFF
v_gene: TRBV2
j_gene: TRBJ1-1
abundance: few
d_gene: NA

CDR3nt: TGTGCCAGCACAGGGAGTTCTGGAAACACCATATATTTT
CDR3aa: CASTGSSGNTIYF
v_gene: TRBV19
j_gene: TRBJ1-3
abundance: many
d_gene: NA

CDR3nt: TGTGCCAGCAGACAGGGGGGAGGTGAGACCCAGTACTTC
CDR3aa: CASRQGGGETQYF
v_gene: TRBV12-3/TRBV12-4
j_gene: TRBJ2-5
abundance: many
d_gene: TRBD1

CDR3nt: TGTGCCAGCAGGGGACTAGCGGGAGAGACCCTCATAGTCGAGCAGTACTTC
CDR3aa: CASRGLAGETLIVEQYF
v_gene: TRBV7-2
j_gene: TRBJ2-7
abundance: many
d_gene: TRBD2